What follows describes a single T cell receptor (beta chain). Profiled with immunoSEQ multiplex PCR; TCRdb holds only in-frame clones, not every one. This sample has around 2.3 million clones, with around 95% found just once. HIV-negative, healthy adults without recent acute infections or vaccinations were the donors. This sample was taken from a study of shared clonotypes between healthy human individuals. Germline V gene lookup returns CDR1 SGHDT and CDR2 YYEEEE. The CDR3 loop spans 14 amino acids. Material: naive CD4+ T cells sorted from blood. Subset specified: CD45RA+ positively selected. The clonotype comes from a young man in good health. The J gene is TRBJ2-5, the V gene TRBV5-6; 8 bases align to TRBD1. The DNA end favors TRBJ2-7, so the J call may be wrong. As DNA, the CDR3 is TGTGCCAGCACCGACAGGGGACCTTCCTACGAGCAGTACTTC. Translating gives CASTDRGPSYEQYF.